The next 4 T cell receptor beta chains were all read from a single sample in a study of CD8 T cells in ankylosing spondylitis. One entry per CDR3 protein, called by TCRdb with MiXCR from the 5' RACE reads. Of approximately 140,000 distinct CDR3 sequences in the sample, around 45% were seen once. Sequencing was done on a sample of synovial fluid, either unsorted or a sorted T cell fraction (not recorded which). The receptors shown here come from a male donor with ankylosing spondylitis.

The chain links TRBV18 to TRBJ2-1; D may be TRBD1 (6 bases). CDR1 is KGHSH and CDR2 is LQKENI in the germline V gene. The CDR3 totals 13 residues. The V end lost 0 bases, the J end lost 11 bases, and 11 bases lay between the germline ends. The CDR3 coding sequence is TGTGCCAGCTCACCACCGATGGACAGCAAGCAGTTCTTC. Its translation: CASSPPMDSKQFF.

This chain links TRBV27 with TRBJ2-1; tentative D call: TRBD2 (7 bases). The ends were cut back, 2 bases at V and 12 bases at J, with 23 bases in the middle. Germline V gene data show CDR1 as MNHEY and CDR2 as SMNVEV (reference sequence). The CDR3 extends over 16 amino acids. The DNA for the CDR3 is TGTGCCAGCAGTTTAGGGGGCCTGGCAAGCGGGGCGGGGCAGTTCTTC. It translates to CASSLGGLASGAGQFF.

This clonotype was detected ten times or more. The chain employs TRBV20-1 and TRBJ2-7; the D gene is possibly TRBD2 (6 bases). The V gene lost 6 bases and the J gene lost 8 bases, with 20 bases spanning the gap. This CDR3 comprises 13 residues. From germline, CDR1 is DFQATT and CDR2 SNEGSKA (reference sequence). CDR3 in DNA: TGCAGTGCCGCGGGACCCACGATAGGGAAGCAGTACTTC. Protein: CSAAGPTIGKQYF.

CDR3 DNA sequence: TGCGCCAGCAGCCTTAAGCGGGAACCCGACCCCACAGATACGCAGTATTTT. It specifies CASSLKREPDPTDTQYF. This chain joins TRBV4-3 and TRBJ2-3; 7 nucleotides line up with TRBD2. The CDR3 has 17 amino acids. Germline V gives CDR1 LGHNA, CDR2 YSLEER. The trim removed 4 bases at V and 2 bases at J, leaving 12 bases unmatched.